This is a list of T cell receptor beta chains from one sample in a study of CD8+ T cells in alopecia areata. Generated by immunoSEQ multiplex PCR, the TCRdb table keeps only in-frame clones and is missing some. The sample contains approximately 280,000 clones, roughly 50% of which appear only once. This sample comprised CD4+ T cells sorted from blood, obtained at week 24, from a patient treated with tofacitinib. Receptors were obtained from a human donor with alopecia areata. The CDR3 runs from the conserved cysteine through the conserved F or W. Fields, in order: D gene, J gene, clone size, V gene, CDR3 DNA, CDR3 protein. D genes are given only for firm matches. The listing skips clone size in some rows; elsewhere it reads once, few, many or a size class.

- | TRBJ1-2 | - | TRBV5-1 | TGCGCCAGCAGCTTGGCAAGGGATGGCTACACCTTC | CASSLARDGYTF
TRBD1 | TRBJ2-1 | - | TRBV5-6 | TGTGCCAGCAGCCGGGACAGGGGCTTTTACAATGAGCAGTTCTTC | CASSRDRGFYNEQFF
TRBD2 | TRBJ2-3 | - | TRBV28 | TGTGCCAGCACCCGCGGGACTAGCCGATTATCAGATACGCAGTATTTT | CASTRGTSRLSDTQYF
- | TRBJ1-6 | - | TRBV6-6 | TGTGCCAGCAGTCACCGGGACGGTAATTCACCCCTCCACTTT | CASSHRDGNSPLHF
- | TRBJ1-1 | few | TRBV27 | TGTGCCAGCAGTTTAGGGCAGGGAACATTTAACACTGAAGCTTTCTTT | CASSLGQGTFNTEAFF
TRBD1 | TRBJ1-2 | - | TRBV29-1 | TGCAGCGTCCGGGACAGCTATGGCTACACCTTC | CSVRDSYGYTF
- | TRBJ2-2 | - | TRBV30 | TGTGCCTGGAGCACTAGCACGGCCGGGGAGCTGTTTTTT | CAWSTSTAGELFF
TRBD2 | TRBJ2-1 | - | TRBV5-1 | TGCGCCAGCAGCTTGGATCCGGGACTAGAATACTACAATGAGCAGTTCTTC | CASSLDPGLEYYNEQFF
TRBD1 | TRBJ1-6 | few | TRBV5-1 | TGCGCCAGCAGCTACGGGACAGGGGGTTCCCCCCTCCACTTT | CASSYGTGGSPLHF
TRBD1 | TRBJ1-2 | - | TRBV7-3 | TGTGCCAGCAGCCCGGACAGGGGCTACACCTTC | CASSPDRGYTF
- | TRBJ1-1 | few | TRBV29-1 | TGCAGCGCCAAGAACACTGAAGCTTTCTTT | CSAKNTEAFF
- | TRBJ1-3 | few | TRBV4-3 | TGCGCCAGCAGCCAAGGGACAGCGGGTGGAAACACCATATATTTT | CASSQGTAGGNTIYF
- | TRBJ2-1 | - | TRBV4-2 | TGTGCCAGCAGCCAAGATAGGTATGAGCAGTTCTTC | CASSQDRYEQFF
TRBD1 | TRBJ1-1 | - | TRBV5-1 | TGCGCCAGCAGCTTGGTGCCCAGGGGGCGGAACACTGAAGCTTTCTTT | CASSLVPRGRNTEAFF
TRBD1 | TRBJ1-3 | - | TRBV7-8 | TGTGCCAGCAGCTTAGGGGACAGGGGAAACACCATATATTTT | CASSLGDRGNTIYF
- | TRBJ2-1 | - | TRBV30 | TGTGCCTTCCAGGACAGCAAAAGCTCCTACAATGAGCAGTTCTTC | CAFQDSKSSYNEQFF
- | TRBJ2-5 | - | TRBV19 | TGTGCCAGTAGCGAAGAGAGAAGCCAGTACTTC | CASSEERSQYF
- | TRBJ2-1 | once | TRBV9 | TGTGCCAGCAGCGTAGAAGTCGGGGAGCAGTTCTTC | CASSVEVGEQFF
TRBD2 | TRBJ2-3 | - | TRBV19 | TGTGCCAGTACTAGCGGAGATCCTAAAGTTGGTACGCAGTATTTT | CASTSGDPKVGTQYF
- | TRBJ2-1 | few | TRBV9 | TGTGCCAGCAGCGTAGCCCCTCGTTCGTCCGCTGAGCAGTTCTTC | CASSVAPRSSAEQFF
TRBD2 | TRBJ2-2 | once | TRBV30 | TGTGCCTGGAAGACGAAGCGGGGTAACACCGGGGAGCTGTTTTTT | CAWKTKRGNTGELFF
- | TRBJ2-7 | - | TRBV30 | TGTGCCTGGAGTAGGGGCAGGGTGAACGAGCAGTACTTC | CAWSRGRVNEQYF
- | TRBJ2-4 | - | TRBV5-4 | TGTGCCAGCAGCTTGAGGTCGGGGCAGGGATACATTCAGTACTTC | CASSLRSGQGYIQYF
TRBD1 | TRBJ1-1 | - | TRBV19 | TGTGCCAGTAGTAGACCGGGACAGAGGGGAGAAGCTTTCTTT | CASSRPGQRGEAFF
- | TRBJ2-7 | few | TRBV29-1 | TGCAGCGTTGAGACCAGTGTGTACGAGCAGTACTTC | CSVETSVYEQYF
TRBD1 | TRBJ1-2 | - | TRBV6-1 | TGTGCCAGCAGTCCCCGGACAGGGGGCTATGGCTACACCTTC | CASSPRTGGYGYTF
- | TRBJ2-2 | - | TRBV28 | TGTGCCAGCAGTTTTGCAGGGTTGACCGGGGAGCTGTTTTTT | CASSFAGLTGELFF
- | TRBJ2-7 | many | TRBV7-2 | TGTGCCAGCACCTGGGGCTACGAGCAGTACTTC | CASTWGYEQYF
- | TRBJ1-2 | few | TRBV7-2 | TGTGCCAGCGCGGCGGGTCTCTATGGCTACACCTTC | CASAAGLYGYTF
- | TRBJ2-3 | - | TRBV7-6 | TGTGCCAGCAGTAAGGACAGATTCACAGATACGCAGTATTTT | CASSKDRFTDTQYF
- | TRBJ1-1 | few | TRBV19 | TGTGCCAGTAGACCCAAAAGGGGCAGCACTGAAGCTTTCTTT | CASRPKRGSTEAFF
TRBD1 | TRBJ2-2 | - | TRBV7-6 | TGTGCCAGCAGCCCCCGACAGGGTAGCGCCGGGGAGCTGTTTTTT | CASSPRQGSAGELFF
- | TRBJ1-1 | - | TRBV19 | TGTGCCACCTCATCCCAGGGGAACACTGAAGCTTTCTTT | CATSSQGNTEAFF
- | TRBJ1-5 | few | TRBV5-6 | TGTGCCAGCAGCTTGGGAGCAGGGGCCAATCAGCCCCAGCATTTT | CASSLGAGANQPQHF
- | TRBJ1-6 | once | TRBV5-6 | TGTGCCAGCAGCTTAACGGTGGGGGCCCTCCACTTT | CASSLTVGALHF
TRBD1 | TRBJ2-5 | - | TRBV29-1 | TGCAGCGTAACGGGGACAGGGGGTGGGGAGACCCAGTACTTC | CSVTGTGGGETQYF
TRBD2 | TRBJ2-2 | - | TRBV30 | TGTGCCTGGAAAGCGGGGTCGTACTCCGGGGAGCTGTTTTTT | CAWKAGSYSGELFF
- | TRBJ2-6 | once | TRBV28 | TGTGCCAGCAGAAAACCAGGAGGCTCTGGGGCCAACGTCCTGACTTTC | CASRKPGGSGANVLTF
- | TRBJ1-1 | - | TRBV4-3 | TGCGCCAGCAGCCAAGGGGGGGCCAACCTAGGGAACACTGAAGCTTTCTTT | CASSQGGANLGNTEAFF
TRBD1 | TRBJ2-1 | few | TRBV29-1 | TGCAGCGTCCGGGACAGGGATCGCGGTGAGCAGTTCTTC | CSVRDRDRGEQFF
- | TRBJ2-7 | - | TRBV6-1 | TGTGCCAGCAGTTGGAGCCGCAGCTCCTACGAGCAGTACTTC | CASSWSRSSYEQYF
- | TRBJ2-3 | - | TRBV2 | TGTGCCAGCAGTAGCGACGGTAGCACAGATACGCAGTATTTT | CASSSDGSTDTQYF
TRBD1 | TRBJ2-3 | - | TRBV7-9 | TGTGCCAGCAGCTTATTAAGGGGGCAGGATACGCAGTATTTT | CASSLLRGQDTQYF
TRBD1 | TRBJ1-1 | - | TRBV7-8 | TGTGCCAGCAGCTTAGTGGGACAGGGGGCTCGTTACGCTTTCTTT | CASSLVGQGARYAFF
- | TRBJ2-5 | - | TRBV2 | TGTGCCAGCGGGCCTGTTGGAGAGACCCAGTACTTC | CASGPVGETQYF
- | TRBJ2-5 | - | TRBV29-1 | TGCAGCGTTGGACTCTCACGCGGGGAGACCCAGTACTTC | CSVGLSRGETQYF
TRBD2 | TRBJ2-5 | - | TRBV9 | TGTGCCAGCAGCGCGCCTCCCCAAGTGTCTAGCGGGCCGCGGGATAGGGAGACCCAGTACTTC | CASSAPPQVSSGPRDRETQYF
TRBD1 | TRBJ2-3 | - | TRBV11-1 | TGTGCCAGCAGCCGAGACAGGGGGGCAGATACGCAGTATTTT | CASSRDRGADTQYF
TRBD1 | TRBJ1-6 | - | TRBV5-1 | TGCGCCAGCAGCAGGGACAGATCTAATTCACCCCTCCACTTT | CASSRDRSNSPLHF
TRBD1 | TRBJ2-3 | - | TRBV7-6 | TGTGCCAGCAATCTCAGGGGGATTGCAGATACGCAGTATTTT | CASNLRGIADTQYF
- | TRBJ2-5 | - | TRBV7-8 | TGTGCCAGCAGCGCAGGGGTTTCGGAGACCCAGTACTTC | CASSAGVSETQYF
- | TRBJ2-7 | - | TRBV11-2 | TGTGCCAGCAGCGCCACCCGAACAGGGATAAAGTACTTC | CASSATRTGIKYF
TRBD2 | TRBJ2-1 | - | TRBV29-1 | TGCAGCGTTGACCTACTAGCGGGGGTGCGGAATGAGCAGTTCTTC | CSVDLLAGVRNEQFF
- | TRBJ2-4 | few | TRBV6-5 | TGTGCCAGCAGGGGATCCTTGGAAAACATTCAGTACTTC | CASRGSLENIQYF
- | TRBJ2-2 | - | TRBV6-5 | TGTGCCAGCAGTTCGCGCCCGACGGATTTCCGGGAGCTGTTTTTT | CASSSRPTDFRELFF